The rows below give T cell receptor beta chains drawn from one sample of a study of long-term antiretroviral therapy in people with HIV. Assay used: immunoSEQ multiplex PCR; TCRdb lists only in-frame clones, some missing. The data show tens of thousands of clones, approximately 86% seen once. The sequences come from unsorted PBMCs, collected approximately 4.5 years after starting antiretroviral therapy. These receptor sequences come from a man under 40 with HIV. CDR3s include the opening cysteine and the closing phenylalanine or tryptophan. The order of the fields is V gene, D gene, clone size, J gene, CDR3 DNA, CDR3 protein. A D gene is named only where the DNA matches it firmly. Rows give clone size only sometimes, using once, few, many, or a class for an expanded clone.

>TRBV19|TRBD1|-|TRBJ1-6
TGTGCGACCACGGGGACAGGAACCTCACCCCTCCACTTT
CATTGTGTSPLHF
>TRBV7-9|-|-|TRBJ1-1
TGTGCGGGGGGGCCGAACACTGAAGCTTTCTTT
CAGGPNTEAFF
>TRBV6-1|TRBD2|-|TRBJ2-1
TGTGCCAGCAGCCTAACTAGCGGGAGCTACAATGAGCAGTTCTTC
CASSLTSGSYNEQFF
>TRBV30|TRBD1|-|TRBJ1-1
TGTGCCTGGAGTGTAATCAGGGGGCGGGGTGGCACTGAAGCTTTCTTT
CAWSVIRGRGGTEAFF
>TRBV7-8|-|-|TRBJ1-5
TGTGCCAGCAGCTTAAGAGAGGGGGACAATAATCAGCCCCAGCATTTT
CASSLREGDNNQPQHF
>TRBV4-3|-|-|TRBJ1-6
TGCGCCAGCAGCCAAGAAGCTCGCAGCTCCTATAATTCACCCCTCCACTTT
CASSQEARSSYNSPLHF
>TRBV2|-|-|TRBJ2-5
TGTGCCAGCAGACCCCTGGGGGCGGGGGCACAAGAGACCCAGTACTTC
CASRPLGAGAQETQYF
>TRBV7-9|-|once|TRBJ2-3
TGTGCCAGCAGCCCGAGGACAGCTCTAGATACGCAGTATTTT
CASSPRTALDTQYF
>TRBV7-6|-|-|TRBJ2-7
TGTGCCAGCAGCCTAGTCTCCTACGAGCAGTACTTC
CASSLVSYEQYF
>TRBV4-2|TRBD1|-|TRBJ1-2
TGTGCCAGCAGCCAACAAGACAGGGGGCAGGGCTACACCTTC
CASSQQDRGQGYTF
>TRBV9|-|-|TRBJ2-7
TGTGCCAGCAGCGGCGGTAGGGAGCTGGACGAGCAGTACTTC
CASSGGRELDEQYF
>TRBV19|TRBD1|-|TRBJ2-7
TGTGCCAGTAGTGGGACAGGGGGGTACGAGCAGTACTTC
CASSGTGGYEQYF
>TRBV20-1|-|-|TRBJ1-1
TGCAGTGCTATCCAGGCTGAAGCTTTCTTT
CSAIQAEAFF
>TRBV7-9|-|-|TRBJ1-4
TGTGCCAGCAGCTTCCGGTCCAACGGCGAAAAACTGTTTTTT
CASSFRSNGEKLFF
>TRBV6-6|-|-|TRBJ2-5
TGTGCCAGCAGTTACTCGAGGGGGGGGTACCAAGAGACCCAGTACTTC
CASSYSRGGYQETQYF
>TRBV4-1|-|-|TRBJ1-2
TGCGCCAGCAGCCAGGCCGGGCGTTCACGGTACATCACCTTC
CASSQAGRSRYITF
>TRBV29-1|-|-|TRBJ1-4
TGCAGCGCCGTTACAGGGCTTAGAGGTGAAAAACTGTTTTTT
CSAVTGLRGEKLFF
>TRBV5-6|-|-|TRBJ2-1
TGTGCCAGCAGCTTTTACTCGTACAATGAGCAGTTCTTC
CASSFYSYNEQFF
>TRBV2|-|few|TRBJ2-7
TGTGCCAGCGGGGAGACCTCCTACGAGCAGTACTTC
CASGETSYEQYF
>TRBV19|-|-|TRBJ1-4
TGTGCCACCAGGTCACCCGGGGGCACAACTAATGAAAAACTGTTTTTT
CATRSPGGTTNEKLFF
>TRBV10-3|-|-|TRBJ2-3
TGTGCCAGCGGGGCAGATACGCAGTATTTT
CASGADTQYF
>TRBV30|TRBD2|few|TRBJ2-2
TGTGCCTGGAGTGTCGGTACTAGCGGATACACCGGGGAGCTGTTTTTT
CAWSVGTSGYTGELFF
>TRBV7-2|-|-|TRBJ1-2
TGTGCCAGCAGCTTAGACAGGGAGGGCCATGGCTACACCTTC
CASSLDREGHGYTF
>TRBV5-1|-|-|TRBJ2-1
TGCGCCAGCAGCTTGCTAGCAGCAAATGAGCAGTTCTTC
CASSLLAANEQFF
>TRBV7-9|-|-|TRBJ2-7
TGTGCCAGCAGCTTCGTTGAGGGCCACTACGAGCAGTACTTC
CASSFVEGHYEQYF
>TRBV18|-|-|TRBJ2-1
TGTGCCAGCTCACCAGCAGCCAGCTTGTCGTATGAGCAGTTCTTC
CASSPAASLSYEQFF
>TRBV5-8|-|-|TRBJ1-5
TGTGCCAGCAGCCGAGAGACAGACTATAGCAATCAGCCCCAGCATTTT
CASSRETDYSNQPQHF
>TRBV12-5|-|-|TRBJ1-1
TGTGCTAGTGCTGGCGACACTCGCCCCACTGAAGCTTTCTTT
CASAGDTRPTEAFF
>TRBV30|-|-|TRBJ1-2
TGTGCCTGGAGCCCTTTTGGGGGGGGCTACACCTTC
CAWSPFGGGYTF